This T cell receptor beta chain was sequenced in a study of cytomegalovirus exposure and HLA in healthy donors. Whole-study results and caveats: When analyzed later, a missense DCLRE1C variant was found to be linked to TCR beta V- and J-gene trimming. It was in a later analysis that TCR association rates were seen to vary by HLA locus, highest for DRB1 and lowest for HLA-C. What was likely a sequencing artifact was a cluster of highly shared sequence variants. Relative to the roughly 700-donor mean, N-insertions were reportedly fewer in an Asian-associated ancestry cluster in a later analysis.

60 Vbeta and 13 Jbeta primers were used in PCR. The protocol was immunoSEQ multiplex PCR, while the TCRdb copy is restricted to in-frame clones and leaves out a portion. The profile shows fewer than 45,000 clones, almost 70% of them singletons. As for this clone: Its target is not known.

Germline CDR1 and CDR2: SQVTM and ANQGSEA. Trimming cost V 4 bases and J 3 bases, with 10 bases left between them. This CDR3 is 13 amino acids long. The sequencing input was PBMCs. The clonotype comes from a man aged 40-49 years in good health and CMV-seronegative. This sequence joins TRBV29-1 and TRBJ1-5; possibly TRBD1 for D (5 bases). This CDR3 reads CSVGGGTNQPQHF. CDR3 DNA: TGCAGCGTTGGGGGGGGGACCAATCAGCCCCAGCATTTT.